The rows below give T cell receptor beta chains drawn from one sample of a study of cytomegalovirus exposure and HLA in healthy donors. Profiling relied on immunoSEQ multiplex PCR, and the TCRdb table lists in-frame clones only, not all of them. The data show over 120,000 clones, around four fifths seen once. Sequencing was carried out using PBMCs. The receptors shown here come from a woman aged 55-69 years in good health and CMV-seropositive. CDR3s include the opening cysteine and the closing phenylalanine or tryptophan. D genes are given only for firm matches. Clone size is shown for a subset of rows, as once, few, many or a class of expanded clone.

j_call: TRBJ2-1
v_call: TRBV28
d_call: NA
clone_size: NA
cdr3_aa: CATRTVNEQFF
cdr3_nt: TGTGCCACCCGAACTGTAAATGAGCAGTTCTTC

j_call: TRBJ2-7
v_call: TRBV27
d_call: TRBD2
clone_size: NA
cdr3_aa: CASSLPLAGGSYEQYF
cdr3_nt: TGTGCCAGCAGTTTACCACTAGCGGGAGGGTCTTACGAGCAGTACTTC

j_call: TRBJ2-1
v_call: TRBV5-4
d_call: NA
clone_size: once
cdr3_aa: CASSLSASVNNEQFF
cdr3_nt: TGTGCCAGCAGCCTGAGTGCTAGCGTCAACAATGAGCAGTTCTTC

j_call: TRBJ1-2
v_call: TRBV4-3
d_call: TRBD1
clone_size: NA
cdr3_aa: CASSQRTGASGYTF
cdr3_nt: TGCGCCAGCAGCCAACGGACAGGGGCTTCTGGCTACACCTTC

j_call: TRBJ1-2
v_call: TRBV7-6
d_call: TRBD1
clone_size: NA
cdr3_aa: CASSDRGAPGDGYTF
cdr3_nt: TGTGCCAGCAGCGACAGGGGGGCCCCTGGAGATGGCTACACCTTC

j_call: TRBJ1-5
v_call: TRBV21-1
d_call: NA
clone_size: NA
cdr3_aa: CASPPTHYSNQPQHF
cdr3_nt: TGTGCCAGCCCACCCACACATTATAGCAATCAGCCCCAGCATTTT

j_call: TRBJ1-2
v_call: TRBV2
d_call: NA
clone_size: NA
cdr3_aa: CASSGTSGYTF
cdr3_nt: TGTGCCAGCAGCGGGACAAGTGGCTACACCTTC

j_call: TRBJ2-1
v_call: TRBV5-4
d_call: NA
clone_size: NA
cdr3_aa: CASSLGTNNEQFF
cdr3_nt: TGTGCCAGCAGCTTGGGAACAAACAATGAGCAGTTCTTC

j_call: TRBJ2-7
v_call: TRBV4-3
d_call: NA
clone_size: NA
cdr3_aa: CASSQEYRASYEQYF
cdr3_nt: TGCGCCAGCAGCCAAGAGTACAGGGCCTCCTACGAGCAGTACTTC

j_call: TRBJ1-6
v_call: TRBV30
d_call: NA
clone_size: few
cdr3_aa: CAWSVGPNSPLHF
cdr3_nt: TGTGCCTGGAGTGTGGGCCCCAATTCACCCCTCCACTTT

j_call: TRBJ1-1
v_call: TRBV15
d_call: TRBD1
clone_size: NA
cdr3_aa: CATSRPGQGPEAFF
cdr3_nt: TGTGCCACCAGCAGACCAGGACAGGGCCCTGAAGCTTTCTTT

j_call: TRBJ2-7
v_call: TRBV29-1
d_call: TRBD1
clone_size: NA
cdr3_aa: CSVVLGTGYYEQYF
cdr3_nt: TGCAGCGTTGTTCTAGGGACAGGGTACTACGAGCAGTACTTC

j_call: TRBJ1-2
v_call: TRBV19
d_call: NA
clone_size: NA
cdr3_aa: CASSMAVANYGYTF
cdr3_nt: TGTGCCAGTAGTATGGCAGTTGCTAACTATGGCTACACCTTC

j_call: TRBJ2-7
v_call: TRBV5-4
d_call: TRBD2
clone_size: NA
cdr3_aa: CASSPGLAREQYF
cdr3_nt: TGTGCCAGCAGTCCTGGACTAGCCCGCGAGCAGTACTTC

j_call: TRBJ2-7
v_call: TRBV7-8
d_call: TRBD2
clone_size: few
cdr3_aa: CASSSRRSGTYEQYF
cdr3_nt: TGTGCCAGCAGCTCCCGACGGAGCGGGACCTACGAGCAGTACTTC

j_call: TRBJ2-7
v_call: TRBV7-9
d_call: TRBD2
clone_size: NA
cdr3_aa: CASSLTGGLAVYEQYF
cdr3_nt: TGTGCCAGCAGCTTAACCGGGGGACTAGCGGTCTACGAGCAGTACTTC

j_call: TRBJ2-1
v_call: TRBV4-1
d_call: TRBD2
clone_size: NA
cdr3_aa: CASSQGLAGVYNEQFF
cdr3_nt: TGCGCCAGCAGCCAAGGACTAGCGGGGGTCTACAATGAGCAGTTCTTC

j_call: TRBJ2-7
v_call: TRBV4-1
d_call: NA
clone_size: NA
cdr3_aa: CASSPGQGRYEQYF
cdr3_nt: TGCGCCAGCAGCCCGGGTCAGGGGAGATACGAGCAGTACTTC

j_call: TRBJ1-2
v_call: TRBV4-3
d_call: NA
clone_size: NA
cdr3_aa: CASSQDVEYGYTF
cdr3_nt: TGCGCCAGCAGCCAAGATGTAGAGTATGGCTACACCTTC

j_call: TRBJ1-1
v_call: TRBV30
d_call: NA
clone_size: NA
cdr3_aa: CAWSGQGNTEAFF
cdr3_nt: TGTGCCTGGAGCGGTCAGGGGAACACTGAAGCTTTCTTT

j_call: TRBJ2-6
v_call: TRBV18
d_call: TRBD1
clone_size: NA
cdr3_aa: CASSPRDSFIFSGANVLTF
cdr3_nt: TGTGCCAGCTCACCAAGGGACAGCTTTATATTCTCTGGGGCCAACGTCCTGACTTTC

j_call: TRBJ1-2
v_call: TRBV6-1
d_call: TRBD1
clone_size: NA
cdr3_aa: CASSAPGTGGRGGYTF
cdr3_nt: TGTGCCAGCAGTGCCCCCGGGACAGGCGGGCGGGGTGGCTACACCTTC

j_call: TRBJ2-1
v_call: TRBV5-1
d_call: TRBD1
clone_size: NA
cdr3_aa: CASCAGTGGYNEQFF
cdr3_nt: TGCGCCAGCTGCGCCGGGACAGGGGGTTACAATGAGCAGTTCTTC

j_call: TRBJ1-2
v_call: TRBV28
d_call: TRBD1
clone_size: NA
cdr3_aa: CASNEQGAYGYTF
cdr3_nt: TGTGCCAGCAACGAACAGGGGGCGTATGGCTACACCTTC

j_call: TRBJ1-2
v_call: TRBV29-1
d_call: NA
clone_size: NA
cdr3_aa: CSAQEIGHGYTF
cdr3_nt: TGCAGCGCTCAGGAAATTGGTCATGGCTACACCTTC

j_call: TRBJ2-1
v_call: TRBV6-6
d_call: TRBD1
clone_size: NA
cdr3_aa: CASSNYGQGGNEQFF
cdr3_nt: TGTGCCAGCAGCAACTATGGACAGGGTGGGAATGAGCAGTTCTTC

j_call: TRBJ2-2
v_call: TRBV7-2
d_call: NA
clone_size: NA
cdr3_aa: CASSLAPVNTGELFF
cdr3_nt: TGTGCCAGCAGCTTAGCCCCAGTGAACACCGGGGAGCTGTTTTTT

j_call: TRBJ1-2
v_call: TRBV16
d_call: TRBD1
clone_size: NA
cdr3_aa: CASSQSGTGLGYTF
cdr3_nt: TGTGCCAGCAGCCAATCCGGGACAGGGCTTGGCTACACCTTC

j_call: TRBJ1-1
v_call: TRBV2
d_call: TRBD1
clone_size: NA
cdr3_aa: CASNMGQGASTEAFF
cdr3_nt: TGTGCCAGCAACATGGGACAGGGGGCGAGTACTGAAGCTTTCTTT

j_call: TRBJ1-5
v_call: TRBV4-1
d_call: NA
clone_size: few
cdr3_aa: CASSQDLYPLRGNSNQPQHF
cdr3_nt: TGCGCCAGCAGCCAAGATCTTTACCCATTACGCGGAAATAGCAATCAGCCCCAGCATTTT

j_call: TRBJ1-5
v_call: TRBV2
d_call: NA
clone_size: once
cdr3_aa: CASSEWGGNQPQHF
cdr3_nt: TGTGCCAGCAGTGAATGGGGGGGCAATCAGCCCCAGCATTTT

j_call: TRBJ1-1
v_call: TRBV7-9
d_call: NA
clone_size: NA
cdr3_aa: CASSSSGNTEAFF
cdr3_nt: TGTGCCAGCAGCTCGTCGGGGAACACTGAAGCTTTCTTT

j_call: TRBJ1-4
v_call: TRBV4-3
d_call: NA
clone_size: NA
cdr3_aa: CASSQDRGGGDEKLFF
cdr3_nt: TGCGCCAGCAGCCAAGATCGTGGGGGAGGAGATGAAAAACTGTTTTTT

j_call: TRBJ2-2
v_call: TRBV11-2
d_call: TRBD2
clone_size: NA
cdr3_aa: CASSSLERTSVIGELFF
cdr3_nt: TGTGCCAGCAGCTCCCTTGAACGGACTAGCGTGATCGGGGAGCTGTTTTTT

j_call: TRBJ2-1
v_call: TRBV7-3
d_call: NA
clone_size: NA
cdr3_aa: CASSSTSTRREQFF
cdr3_nt: TGTGCCAGCAGCTCTACTTCGACTAGGCGGGAGCAGTTCTTC

j_call: TRBJ1-1
v_call: TRBV30
d_call: NA
clone_size: NA
cdr3_aa: CAWSVKQNTEAFF
cdr3_nt: TGTGCCTGGAGTGTTAAGCAGAACACTGAAGCTTTCTTT

j_call: TRBJ2-1
v_call: TRBV7-2
d_call: NA
clone_size: NA
cdr3_aa: CASSLRSGGNEQFF
cdr3_nt: TGTGCCAGCAGCTTGAGGTCAGGGGGGAATGAGCAGTTCTTC

j_call: TRBJ1-1
v_call: TRBV4-2
d_call: NA
clone_size: NA
cdr3_aa: CASSQDLGQPEAFF
cdr3_nt: TGTGCCAGCAGCCAAGATCTTGGACAACCCGAAGCTTTCTTT

j_call: TRBJ2-7
v_call: TRBV4-1
d_call: TRBD2
clone_size: once
cdr3_aa: CASSQTLLAGGGHEQYF
cdr3_nt: TGCGCCAGCAGCCAGACACTCCTAGCGGGAGGGGGCCACGAGCAGTACTTC

j_call: TRBJ1-5
v_call: TRBV6-5
d_call: NA
clone_size: NA
cdr3_aa: CASTEGLFNQPQHF
cdr3_nt: TGTGCCAGCACCGAGGGACTGTTCAATCAGCCCCAGCATTTT